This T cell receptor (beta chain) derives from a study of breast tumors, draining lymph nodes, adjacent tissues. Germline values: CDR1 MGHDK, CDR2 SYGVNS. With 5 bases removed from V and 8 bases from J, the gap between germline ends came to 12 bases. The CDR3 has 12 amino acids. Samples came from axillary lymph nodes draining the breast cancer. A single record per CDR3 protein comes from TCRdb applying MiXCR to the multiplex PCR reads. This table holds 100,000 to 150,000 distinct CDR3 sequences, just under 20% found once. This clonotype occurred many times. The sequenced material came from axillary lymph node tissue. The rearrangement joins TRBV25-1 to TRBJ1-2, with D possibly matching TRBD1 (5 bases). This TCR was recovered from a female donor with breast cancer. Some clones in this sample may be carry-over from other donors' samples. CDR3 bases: TGTGCCAGCAGTTTAAGGGGTGAAGGCTACACCTTC. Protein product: CASSLRGEGYTF.